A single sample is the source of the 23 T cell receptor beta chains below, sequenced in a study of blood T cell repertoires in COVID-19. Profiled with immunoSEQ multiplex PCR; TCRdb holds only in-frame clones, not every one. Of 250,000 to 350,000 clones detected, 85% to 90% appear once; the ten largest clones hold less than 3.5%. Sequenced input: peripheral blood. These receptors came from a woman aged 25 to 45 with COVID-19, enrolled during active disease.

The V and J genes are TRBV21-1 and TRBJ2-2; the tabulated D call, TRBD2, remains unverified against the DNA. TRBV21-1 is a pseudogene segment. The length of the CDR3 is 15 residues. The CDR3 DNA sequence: TGTGCCAGCAGCAAAGCACGACTTAACACCGGGGAGCTGTTTTTT. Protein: CASSKARLNTGELFF.

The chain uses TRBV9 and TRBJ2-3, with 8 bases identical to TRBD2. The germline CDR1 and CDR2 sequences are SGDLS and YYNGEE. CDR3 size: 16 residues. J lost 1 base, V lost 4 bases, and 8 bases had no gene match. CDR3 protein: CASSPQAGVGTDTQYF. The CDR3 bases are TGTGCCAGCAGCCCCCAAGCGGGAGTTGGCACAGATACGCAGTATTTT.

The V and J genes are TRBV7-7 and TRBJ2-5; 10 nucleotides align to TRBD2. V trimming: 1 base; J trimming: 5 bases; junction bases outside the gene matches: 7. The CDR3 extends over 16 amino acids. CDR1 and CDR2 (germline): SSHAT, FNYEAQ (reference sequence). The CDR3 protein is CASSLGLAGVQETQYF. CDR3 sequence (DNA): TGTGCCAGCAGCTTAGGTCTAGCGGGAGTTCAGGAGACCCAGTACTTC.

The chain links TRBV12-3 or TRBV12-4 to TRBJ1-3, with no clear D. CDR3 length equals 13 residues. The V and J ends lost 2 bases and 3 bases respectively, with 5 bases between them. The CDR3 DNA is TGTGCCAGCAGTTTACCCGGTGGAAACACCATATATTTT. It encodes CASSLPGGNTIYF.

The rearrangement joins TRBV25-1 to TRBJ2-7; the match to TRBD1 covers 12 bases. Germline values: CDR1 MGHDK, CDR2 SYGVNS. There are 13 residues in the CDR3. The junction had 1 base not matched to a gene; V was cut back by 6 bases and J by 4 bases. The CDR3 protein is CASRGQGAYEQYF. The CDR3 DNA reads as TGTGCCAGCAGGGGACAGGGGGCTTACGAGCAGTACTTC.

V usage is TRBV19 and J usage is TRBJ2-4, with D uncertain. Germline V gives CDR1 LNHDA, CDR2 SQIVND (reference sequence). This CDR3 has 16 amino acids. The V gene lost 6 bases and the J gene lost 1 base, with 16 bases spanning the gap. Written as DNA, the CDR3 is TGTGCCAGTAGCCATCGAGGTAGAGCGGCCAAAAACATTCAGTACTTC. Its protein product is CASSHRGRAAKNIQYF. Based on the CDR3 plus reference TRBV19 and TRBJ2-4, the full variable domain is DGGITQSPKYLFRKEGQNVTLSCEQNLNHDAMYWYRQDPGQGLRLIYYSQIVNDFQKGDIAEGYSVSREKKESFPLTVTSAQKNPTAFYLCASSHRGRAAKNIQYFGAGTRLSVL.

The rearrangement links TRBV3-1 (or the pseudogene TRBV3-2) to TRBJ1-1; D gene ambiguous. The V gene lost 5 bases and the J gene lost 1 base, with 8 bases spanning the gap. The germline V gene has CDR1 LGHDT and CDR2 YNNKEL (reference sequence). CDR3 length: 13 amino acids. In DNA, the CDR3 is TGTGCCAGCAGCTCGACACCGAACACTGAAGCTTTCTTT. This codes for CASSSTPNTEAFF.

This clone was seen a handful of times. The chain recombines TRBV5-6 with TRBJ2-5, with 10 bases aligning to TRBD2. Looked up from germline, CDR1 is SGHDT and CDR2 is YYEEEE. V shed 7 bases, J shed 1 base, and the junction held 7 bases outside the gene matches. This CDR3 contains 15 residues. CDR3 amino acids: CASSIAGGLQETQYF. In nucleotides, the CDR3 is TGTGCCAGCTCCATAGCGGGAGGCCTCCAAGAGACCCAGTACTTC.

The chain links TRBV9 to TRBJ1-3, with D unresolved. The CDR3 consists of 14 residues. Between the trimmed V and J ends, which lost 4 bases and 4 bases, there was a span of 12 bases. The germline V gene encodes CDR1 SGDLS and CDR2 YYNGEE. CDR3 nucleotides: TGTGCCAGCAGCTTCCGAGAAATAGGAAACACCATATATTTT. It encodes CASSFREIGNTIYF.

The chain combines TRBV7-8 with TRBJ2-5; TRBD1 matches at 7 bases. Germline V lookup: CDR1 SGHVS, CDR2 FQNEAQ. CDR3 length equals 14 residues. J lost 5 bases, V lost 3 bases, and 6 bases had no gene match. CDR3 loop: CASSLTGFGETQYF. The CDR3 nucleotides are TGTGCCAGCAGCTTGACAGGGTTCGGCGAGACCCAGTACTTC.

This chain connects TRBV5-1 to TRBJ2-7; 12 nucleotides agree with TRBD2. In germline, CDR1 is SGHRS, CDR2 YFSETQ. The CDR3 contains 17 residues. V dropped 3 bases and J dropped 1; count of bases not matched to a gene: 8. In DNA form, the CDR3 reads TGCGCCAGCAGCTCAAGACTAGCGGGAGAGGCATCCTACGAGCAGTACTTC. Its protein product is CASSSRLAGEASYEQYF.

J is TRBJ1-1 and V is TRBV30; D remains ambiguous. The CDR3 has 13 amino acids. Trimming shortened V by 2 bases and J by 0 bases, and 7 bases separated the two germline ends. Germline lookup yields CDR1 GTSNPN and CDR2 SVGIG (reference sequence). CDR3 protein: CAWSLAVNTEAFF. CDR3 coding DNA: TGTGCCTGGAGTTTGGCAGTGAACACTGAAGCTTTCTTT.

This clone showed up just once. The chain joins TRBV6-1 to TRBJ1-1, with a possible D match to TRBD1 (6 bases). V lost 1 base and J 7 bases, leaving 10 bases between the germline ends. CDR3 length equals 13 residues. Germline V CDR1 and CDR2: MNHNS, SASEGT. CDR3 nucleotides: TGTGCCAGCAGTGAAGTCGGGGGGCTTGAAGCTTTCTTT. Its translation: CASSEVGGLEAFF.

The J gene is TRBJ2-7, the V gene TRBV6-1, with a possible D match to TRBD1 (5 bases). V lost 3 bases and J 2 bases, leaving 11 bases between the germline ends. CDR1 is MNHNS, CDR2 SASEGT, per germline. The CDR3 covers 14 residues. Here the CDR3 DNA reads TGTGCCAGCAGTGAGCAGACAGAAGCCTACGAGCAGTACTTC. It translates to CASSEQTEAYEQYF.

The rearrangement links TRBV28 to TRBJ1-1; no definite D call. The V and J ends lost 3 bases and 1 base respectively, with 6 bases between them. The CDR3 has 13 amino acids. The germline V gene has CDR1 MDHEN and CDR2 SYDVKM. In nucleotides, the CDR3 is TGTGCCAGCAGTTTTGGGAGGAACACTGAAGCTTTCTTT. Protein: CASSFGRNTEAFF.

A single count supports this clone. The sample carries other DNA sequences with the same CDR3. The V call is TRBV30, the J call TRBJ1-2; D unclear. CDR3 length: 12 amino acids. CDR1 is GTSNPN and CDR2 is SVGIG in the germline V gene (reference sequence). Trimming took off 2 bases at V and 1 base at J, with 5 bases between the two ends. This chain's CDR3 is CAWSRGNYGYTF. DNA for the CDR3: TGTGCCTGGAGTCGGGGTAACTATGGCTACACCTTC.

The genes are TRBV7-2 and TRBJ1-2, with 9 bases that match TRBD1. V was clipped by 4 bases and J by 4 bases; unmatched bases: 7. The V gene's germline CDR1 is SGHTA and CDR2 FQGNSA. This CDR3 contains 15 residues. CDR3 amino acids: CASSSQGAQGYGYTF. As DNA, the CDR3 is TGTGCCAGCAGCTCACAGGGGGCGCAGGGCTATGGCTACACCTTC.

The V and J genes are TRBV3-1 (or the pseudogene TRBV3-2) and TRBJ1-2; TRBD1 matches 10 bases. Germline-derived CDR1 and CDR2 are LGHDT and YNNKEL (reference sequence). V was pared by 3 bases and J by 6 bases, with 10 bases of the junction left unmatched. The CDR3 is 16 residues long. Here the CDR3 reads CASSHPGTGVGDGYTF. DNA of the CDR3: TGTGCCAGCAGCCACCCCGGGACAGGGGTGGGGGATGGCTACACCTTC.

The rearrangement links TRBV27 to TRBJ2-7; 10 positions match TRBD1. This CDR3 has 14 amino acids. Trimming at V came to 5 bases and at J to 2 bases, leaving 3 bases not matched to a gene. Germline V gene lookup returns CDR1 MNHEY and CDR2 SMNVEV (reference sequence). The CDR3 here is CASSLGQGTYEQYF. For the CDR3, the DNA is TGTGCCAGCAGTCTGGGACAGGGGACCTACGAGCAGTACTTC.

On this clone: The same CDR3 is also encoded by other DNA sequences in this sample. The chain's CDR3 is CASSSTGPSGNTIYF. Written as DNA, the CDR3 is TGTGCCAGCAGTTCCACAGGGCCCTCTGGAAACACCATATATTTT. J is TRBJ1-3 and V is TRBV27; tentatively, D is TRBD1 (6 bases). The CDR3 has 15 amino acids. Germline-derived CDR1 and CDR2 are MNHEY and SMNVEV (reference sequence). V was clipped by 4 bases and J by 0 bases, with 10 bases between them.

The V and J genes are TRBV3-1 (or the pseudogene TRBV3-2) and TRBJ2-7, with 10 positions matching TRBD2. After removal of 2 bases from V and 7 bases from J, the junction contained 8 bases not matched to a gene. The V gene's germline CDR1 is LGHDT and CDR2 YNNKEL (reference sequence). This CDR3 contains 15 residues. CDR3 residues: CASSQKAGGPWEQYF. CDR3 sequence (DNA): TGTGCCAGCAGCCAAAAAGCGGGAGGGCCCTGGGAGCAGTACTTC.

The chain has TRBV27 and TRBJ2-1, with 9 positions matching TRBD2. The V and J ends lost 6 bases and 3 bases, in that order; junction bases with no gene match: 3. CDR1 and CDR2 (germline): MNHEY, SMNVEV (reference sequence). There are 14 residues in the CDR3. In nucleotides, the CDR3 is TGTGCCAGCAGACTTAGCGGGAGCTACAATGAGCAGTTCTTC. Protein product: CASRLSGSYNEQFF.

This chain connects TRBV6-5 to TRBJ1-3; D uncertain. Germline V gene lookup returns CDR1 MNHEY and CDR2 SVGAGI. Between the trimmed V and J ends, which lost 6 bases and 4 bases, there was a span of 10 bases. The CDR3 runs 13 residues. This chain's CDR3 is CASRLGSGNTIYF. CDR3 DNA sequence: TGTGCCAGCAGACTAGGGTCCGGAAACACCATATATTTT.